This entry lists 3 T cell receptor beta chains sequenced from one sample in a study of CD8 T cells in ankylosing spondylitis. Via MiXCR, TCRdb re-called the 5' RACE reads, giving one row per CDR3 protein. The sample has around 230,000 distinct CDR3 sequences; approximately 8% are singletons. The sequencing sample was made of blood, either unsorted or a sorted T cell fraction (not recorded which). The source of these receptors is a female donor with ankylosing spondylitis or in good health (not recorded which).

At least ten counts were recorded for this clonotype. The chain employs TRBV6-1 and TRBJ2-1; TRBD2 agrees at 9 bases. J lost 8 bases, V lost 0 bases, and 8 bases had no gene match. The CDR3 totals 16 residues. Per the germline V gene, CDR1 is MNHNS and CDR2 is SASEGT. The CDR3 nucleotides read TGTGCCAGCAGTGAAGCGTTGGCGGGAGGGTCGGATGAGCAGTTCTTC. Translating it yields CASSEALAGGSDEQFF.

The chain links TRBV9 to TRBJ2-5; no clear D. In germline, CDR1 is SGDLS, CDR2 YYNGEE. This CDR3 region has 16 residues. Between the trimmed V and J ends, which lost 0 bases and 4 bases, there was a span of 16 bases. CDR3: CASSVAPYGRVETQYF. For the CDR3, the DNA is TGTGCCAGCAGCGTAGCACCCTACGGACGGGTAGAGACCCAGTACTTC.

This clonotype has ten or more counts. V gene TRBV27 combines with J gene TRBJ1-5; 8 nucleotides match TRBD1. Looked up from germline, CDR1 is MNHEY and CDR2 is SMNVEV (reference sequence). The CDR3 spans 19 residues. Trimming took 5 bases from V and 1 from J; bases not matched to a gene: 16. The CDR3 DNA is TGTGCCAGCAGTCCGCTCTCGGGGACAGGTTGGAAGAGCAATCAGCCCCAGCATTTT. It specifies CASSPLSGTGWKSNQPQHF.